The 28 T cell receptor beta chains listed next were all sequenced from one sample in a study of beta chain features in type 1 diabetes. TCRB transcripts that were expressed got sequenced, as all of the isolated RNA had been reverse transcribed. This table comes from immunoSEQ multiplex PCR, and its TCRdb copy is limited to in-frame clones, with some not included. Here the sample spans a few hundred thousand clones, around 9.6% being singletons. Sequences were obtained from naive CD4+ T cells from blood. These receptors all stem from a young woman in good health.

Only a few counts were recorded for this clone. This chain joins TRBV6-5 and TRBJ2-2, with TRBD2 matching over 8 bases. V gave up 6 bases and J gave up 4 bases; unmatched junction bases: 7. The germline CDR1 and CDR2 sequences are MNHEY and SVGAGI. The CDR3 is made up of 15 amino acids. The CDR3 DNA sequence: TGTGCCAGCAGCCACGGGGGGGCTGGCACCGGGGAGCTGTTTTTT. Translated: CASSHGGAGTGELFF.

CDR3 sequence reads: CASSSRTGNYGYTF. CDR3 coding DNA: TGTGCCAGCAGTTCCCGGACAGGGAACTATGGCTACACCTTC. This sequence joins TRBV27 and TRBJ1-2; 8 positions match TRBD1. CDR1 and CDR2 (germline): MNHEY, SMNVEV (reference sequence). The ends lost 4 bases at V and 2 bases at J; junction bases unmatched: 3. This CDR3 region has 14 residues.

The chain recombines TRBV4-1 with TRBJ1-3; possible D gene TRBD1, 6 bases. The germline V and J ends were trimmed by 5 bases and 0 bases, with 20 bases remaining between them. Germline V gene lookup returns CDR1 MGHRA and CDR2 YSYEKL. This CDR3 is 18 amino acids long. CDR3 loop: CASSYERTALGSGNTIYF. CDR3 coding DNA: TGCGCCAGCAGCTATGAACGGACAGCCCTCGGCTCTGGAAACACCATATATTTT.

The chain recombines TRBV6-5 with TRBJ2-2; TRBD2 agrees at 9 bases. With V trimmed by 7 bases and J by 8 bases, 5 bases remained unmatched. Per the germline V gene, CDR1 is MNHEY and CDR2 is SVGAGI. The length of the CDR3 is 13 residues. Here the CDR3 reads CASTKRGVGELFF. In DNA form, the CDR3 reads TGTGCCAGCACGAAGCGGGGGGTGGGGGAGCTGTTTTTT.

The CDR3 region is CASSTGTGQETQYF. In DNA, the CDR3 is TGTGCCAGTAGTACCGGGACAGGGCAAGAGACCCAGTACTTC. The chain uses TRBV19 and TRBJ2-5; 9 bases map to TRBD1. Germline-derived CDR1 and CDR2 are LNHDA and SQIVND (reference sequence). The V gene end was trimmed by 4 bases and the J gene end by 2 bases; junction bases not matched to a gene: 2. The CDR3 consists of 14 residues. Combining the CDR3 with reference TRBV19 and TRBJ2-5 gives the whole variable domain DGGITQSPKYLFRKEGQNVTLSCEQNLNHDAMYWYRQDPGQGLRLIYYSQIVNDFQKGDIAEGYSVSREKKESFPLTVTSAQKNPTAFYLCASSTGTGQETQYFGPGTRLLVL.

In its sample, this clone was seen a few times. The CDR3 bases are TGTGCCAGCCTTCCTAGCGGGGGGGCGGTTGGCACAGATACGCAGTATTTT. Encoded protein: CASLPSGGAVGTDTQYF. The chain links TRBV28 to TRBJ2-3; TRBD2 matches at 12 bases. The CDR3 is 17 amino acids. The J segment lost 1 base and the V segment lost 8 bases, leaving 10 bases of the junction unmatched. Germline loops: CDR1 MDHEN, CDR2 SYDVKM.

This rearrangement joins TRBV7-9 to TRBJ2-5, with 7 bases fitting TRBD1. The CDR3 sequence is 15 residues long. From germline, CDR1 is SEHNR and CDR2 FQNEAQ (reference sequence). V lost 5 bases and J lost 5; bases outside the gene matches: 11. CDR3 nucleotides: TGTGCCAGCAGCACCGGCACAGGGGTCCTCGAGACCCAGTACTTC. This codes for CASSTGTGVLETQYF.

V usage is TRBV5-1 and J usage is TRBJ2-7; a possible D gene is TRBD1 (6 bases). V lost 0 bases to trimming and J lost 3 bases, with 10 bases between them. The CDR3 runs to 14 residues. The germline CDR1 and CDR2 sequences are SGHRS and YFSETQ. CDR3 in DNA: TGCGCCAGCAGCTTGGATCCAGGGGTCTACGAGCAGTACTTC. Its protein product is CASSLDPGVYEQYF. Full variable domain (outside the CDR3, taken from reference TRBV5-1 and TRBJ2-7): KAGVTQTPRYLIKTRGQQVTLSCSPISGHRSVSWYQQTPGQGLQFLFEYFSETQRNKGNFPGRFSGRQFSNSRSEMNVSTLELGDSALYLCASSLDPGVYEQYFGPGTRLTVT.

This chain links TRBV20-1 with TRBJ1-2; no clear D gene. Trimming took off 6 bases at V and 7 bases at J, with 12 bases between the two ends. The CDR3 is 11 residues long. The germline gives CDR1 DFQATT, CDR2 SNEGSKA (reference sequence). The CDR3 region has the DNA TGCAGTGCCCGAGAAACTGGTGGCTACACCTTC. This codes for CSARETGGYTF.

The chain joins TRBV25-1 to TRBJ2-2, with a weak D call TRBD2 (5 bases). V was shortened by 0 bases and J by 0 bases, with 11 bases between the two germline ends. The CDR3 consists of 17 residues. Germline V gene lookup returns CDR1 MGHDK and CDR2 SYGVNS. Written as DNA, the CDR3 is TGTGCCAGCAGTGAATACCCGAAGGGAGCGAACACCGGGGAGCTGTTTTTT. This gives the protein CASSEYPKGANTGELFF.

Only a few counts were recorded for this clone. V usage is TRBV19 and J usage is TRBJ2-2; D is undetermined. Trimming took 4 bases from V and 0 from J, leaving 6 bases between them. CDR1 is LNHDA, CDR2 SQIVND, per germline (reference sequence). The CDR3 consists of 14 residues. CDR3 sequence: CASSRTTNTGELFF. In nucleotides, the CDR3 is TGTGCCAGTAGTAGAACAACGAACACCGGGGAGCTGTTTTTT.

This chain joins TRBV28 and TRBJ1-6; D ambiguous. Looked up from germline, CDR1 is MDHEN and CDR2 is SYDVKM. This CDR3 comprises 12 residues. V lost 2 bases and J lost 10, with 6 bases in between. Here the CDR3 DNA reads TGTGCCAGCAGTTTAGTTCGGTCACCCCTCCACTTT. It specifies CASSLVRSPLHF. Full variable domain (remainder filled in from reference TRBV28 and TRBJ1-6): DVKVTQSSRYLVKRTGEKVFLECVQDMDHENMFWYRQDPGLGLRLIYFSYDVKMKEKGDIPEGYSVSREKKERFSLILESASTNQTSMYLCASSLVRSPLHFGNGTRLTVT.

The genes are TRBV6-1 and TRBJ2-6, with D possibly TRBD2 on 6 matching bases. The germline V gene encodes CDR1 MNHNS and CDR2 SASEGT. V gave up 4 bases and J gave up 1 base, with 14 bases separating them. CDR3 length: 17 amino acids. The CDR3 DNA reads as TGTGCCAGCAGTGTAGGAACTGGAGGGTCTGGGGCCAACGTCCTGACTTTC. This translates into CASSVGTGGSGANVLTF.

This clone has more than one count but fewer than ten. The rearrangement joins TRBV4-2 to TRBJ2-1, with 7 bases that match TRBD2. CDR1 and CDR2 (germline): LGHNA, YNFKEQ. The CDR3 totals 16 residues. V shed 6 bases and J 3 bases; nucleotides not matched to a gene: 11. The CDR3 loop reads CASSTELAFDYNEQFF. The DNA for the CDR3 is TGTGCCAGCAGTACGGAACTAGCGTTCGACTACAATGAGCAGTTCTTC.

For the CDR3, the DNA is TGTGCCAGCAGCGTAGGCCAGGGGGCTGTCACTGAAGCTTTCTTT. Translated, it gives CASSVGQGAVTEAFF. The chain carries TRBV9 and TRBJ1-1, with 8 bases aligning to TRBD1. J was trimmed by 4 bases and V by 0 bases; bases with no gene match: 5. The CDR3 has 15 residues. Germline V lookup: CDR1 SGDLS, CDR2 YYNGEE.

V and J are TRBV5-1 and TRBJ2-2; maybe TRBD2 (5 bases). Trimming took off 7 bases at V and 1 base at J, with 8 bases between the two ends. Germline assignment: CDR1 SGHRS and CDR2 YFSETQ. The CDR3 extends over 13 amino acids. The CDR3 DNA reads as TGCGCCAGCCAGCGGCGGAACACCGGGGAGCTGTTTTTT. Its translation: CASQRRNTGELFF.

The gene calls are TRBV4-1 and TRBJ1-1; D unclear. The V end was cut by 0 bases, the J end by 4 bases, with 15 bases between. CDR3 length equals 16 residues. Germline CDR1 MGHRA, CDR2 YSYEKL. The CDR3 protein is CASSQDPLVGSTEAFF. CDR3 in DNA: TGCGCCAGCAGCCAAGACCCCCTCGTGGGGAGCACTGAAGCTTTCTTT.

This chain connects TRBV5-1 to TRBJ1-1, with TRBD1 identical over 9 bases. Germline CDR1 SGHRS, CDR2 YFSETQ. The CDR3 is 15 residues long. With 7 bases clipped from V and 1 base from J, the junction kept 8 bases outside the gene matches. CDR3 sequence: CASYYTGGKNTEAFF. The CDR3, as DNA: TGCGCCAGCTACTACACAGGGGGCAAGAACACTGAAGCTTTCTTT.

There are a few counts of this clone. This chain connects TRBV30 to TRBJ1-2; D gene unclear. The V and J ends lost 3 bases and 3 bases respectively, with 8 bases between them. The CDR3 is made up of 12 amino acids. Per the germline V gene, CDR1 is GTSNPN and CDR2 is SVGIG (reference sequence). The CDR3 DNA is TGTGCCTGGAGGCCGAGGGACTATGGCTACACCTTC. Amino acid sequence: CAWRPRDYGYTF.

The chain joins TRBV19 to TRBJ1-5, with 8 bases matching TRBD1. Germline CDR1 reads LNHDA; CDR2 reads SQIVND (reference sequence). This CDR3 spans 14 amino acids. V shed 7 bases and J 4 bases; nucleotides not matched to a gene: 6. CDR3 nucleotide sequence: TGTGCCAGTAACAGGGACAGGTCGAATCAGCCCCAGCATTTT. This gives the protein CASNRDRSNQPQHF.

The chain joins TRBV6-1 to TRBJ2-2, with D perhaps matching TRBD1 (5 bases). From germline, CDR1 is MNHNS and CDR2 SASEGT. The CDR3 length is 15 residues. Trimming shortened V by 7 bases and J by 7 bases, and 19 bases separated the two germline ends. CDR3 region: CASIHHQGVSGELFF. CDR3 coding DNA: TGTGCCAGCATCCACCATCAGGGTGTCAGCGGGGAGCTGTTTTTT.

J is TRBJ1-2 and V is TRBV18, with 7 bases that match TRBD1. Losses at the gene ends were 3 bases for V and 5 bases for J; bases not matched to a gene: 6. The CDR3 extends over 14 amino acids. Germline-derived CDR1 and CDR2 are KGHSH and LQKENI. CDR3 amino acids: CASSPGTDYYGYTF. DNA for the CDR3: TGTGCCAGCTCACCCGGGACAGATTATTATGGCTACACCTTC.

The CDR3 reads CSVTTGTKSYNEQFF. CDR3 in DNA: TGCAGCGTCACTACCGGGACTAAATCCTACAATGAGCAGTTCTTC. The J gene is TRBJ2-1, the V gene TRBV29-1, with 7 positions matching TRBD2. V dropped 6 bases and J dropped 1; count of bases not matched to a gene: 9. The CDR3 runs 15 residues. The V gene's germline CDR1 is SQVTM and CDR2 ANQGSEA.

In this sample, this clone turned up a few times. CDR3 nucleotides: TGTGCCAGCAGCTTGCATAGCGGGGTCAACGAGCAGTACTTC. Translating gives CASSLHSGVNEQYF. The chain couples TRBV6-5 to TRBJ2-7, with 8 bases aligning to TRBD2. This CDR3 is 14 amino acids long. Germline lookup yields CDR1 MNHEY and CDR2 SVGAGI. V shed 6 bases and J 5 bases; nucleotides not matched to a gene: 9.

This chain's CDR3 is CAWTTGQGYPQPQHF. The CDR3 region has the DNA TGTGCCTGGACCACCGGACAGGGCTATCCTCAGCCCCAGCATTTT. This chain uses TRBV30 with TRBJ1-5; 8 nucleotides align to TRBD1. There are 15 residues in the CDR3. V was pared by 4 bases and J by 6 bases, with 11 bases of the junction left unmatched. Germline CDR1 and CDR2: GTSNPN and SVGIG (reference sequence).

This chain connects TRBV19 to TRBJ1-1; 9 bases are a match to TRBD1. Unmatched junction bases numbered 15, after V lost 7 bases and J lost 6 bases. The length of the CDR3 is 16 residues. CDR1 and CDR2 (germline): LNHDA, SQIVND (reference sequence). The DNA of the CDR3 is TGTGCCAGTACCGACAGACAGGGGGTCATTTCGGCTGAAGCTTTCTTT. Amino acid sequence: CASTDRQGVISAEAFF.

This clone came up many times. The chain is built from TRBV7-9 and TRBJ2-1, with TRBD2 matching over 11 bases. The CDR3 totals 14 residues. The germline V gene has CDR1 SEHNR and CDR2 FQNEAQ (reference sequence). J was trimmed by 7 bases and V by 5 bases; bases with no gene match: 4. The CDR3 nucleotides read TGTGCCAGCAGCCAGGGACTAGCGGAAAATGAGCAGTTCTTC. Translating gives CASSQGLAENEQFF.

The CDR3 DNA sequence: TGTGCCAGCAGCTTAGTGTGGGACAGCTCCTACGAGCAGTACTTC. As protein: CASSLVWDSSYEQYF. This rearrangement joins TRBV11-1 to TRBJ2-7; 7 positions match TRBD1. The V segment lost 1 base and the J segment 0 bases; nucleotides outside the gene matches: 3. Germline V gene data show CDR1 as SGHAT and CDR2 as FQDESV (reference sequence). This CDR3 spans 15 amino acids.